This TCR beta chain was sequenced for a study of CD8 T cells in ankylosing spondylitis. The CDR3 sequence is 15 residues long. CDR1 and CDR2 from the germline V gene are SGDLS and YYNGEE. Trimming took off 4 bases at V and 7 bases at J, with 18 bases between the two ends. TCRdb re-derived calls from the 5' RACE reads in MiXCR, one entry per CDR3 protein. The sample has roughly 40,000 distinct CDR3 sequences, 4% seen once. This clonotype was seen many times. Its target is unknown. The study, taken as a whole, reports: Reports of some motif variants in reactive arthritis synovial fluid and blood predate this one.

The chain carries TRBV9 and TRBJ2-1, with TRBD2 as a possible D gene (7 bases). Sequencing was performed on blood, either unsorted or a sorted T cell fraction (not recorded which). The source is a female donor with ankylosing spondylitis or in good health (not recorded which). The CDR3 DNA sequence: TGTGCCAGCAGCCCGCGGGGGCCCGGAGGGAATGAGCAGTTCTTC. It encodes CASSPRGPGGNEQFF.